This T cell receptor beta chain derives from a study of blood T cell repertoires in COVID-19. Whole-study context: Researchers got acute and convalescent COVID-19 samples from the United States, Italy and Spain. PBMCs, B-cell-depleted T cells, or T cells were the source of the cDNA or gDNA that made up the material.

In the original processing: Estimated nucleated cell counts came from reference gene primer amplification. Sequencing used immunoSEQ multiplex PCR; TCRdb keeps in-frame clones, though not all of them. The DNA gave D and trimming, while V, J and clone size come from that table. The table shows fewer than 55,000 clones, with more than 75% occurring only once. V gave up 3 bases and J gave up 2 bases, with 12 bases separating them. CDR3 length equals 16 residues. Germline CDR1 KGHDR, CDR2 SFDVKD. This rearrangement joins TRBV24-1 to TRBJ2-2; possibly TRBD1 for D (6 bases). This receptor was obtained from a human donor with acute or convalescent COVID-19. The donor label of this sample is uncertain. Input material: peripheral blood. The CDR3 is CATSDEVRGNTGELFF. The CDR3 DNA sequence: TGTGCCACCAGTGATGAGGTCAGGGGAAACACCGGGGAGCTGTTTTTT.